These 10 T cell receptor beta chains share one sample of origin, sequenced in a study of molecular identifiers for immune sequencing clone quantification listed by TCRdb under 2018. Receptor amplification or capture employed PCR. The instrument given in TCRdb is Illumina HiSeq 4000. The raw public reads went through TCRdb reprocessing: fastp at Q25, MiXCR clone calling, in-frame beta chains kept. Each CDR3 protein appears once, grouped with its most common genes and DNA. The sample table records about 640,000 distinct CDR3 sequences; just under 20% of these occur just once. Of the sample, roughly 0.83% is held by the ten largest clones. Sequenced input: naive CD8+ T cells from blood, with Jurkat cell RNA spiked in. The cell subset or site label here, explained by the study, means: FACS-sorted CD8+CD4-CCR7+CD45RA+ naive T cells. The source is a human donor in good health. Some libraries in this study had Jurkat cell RNA spiked in.

This clonotype has a handful of counts. V gene TRBV15 combines with J gene TRBJ2-1; D ambiguous. The V end lost 5 bases, the J end lost 1 base, and 18 bases lay between the germline ends. Germline V gives CDR1 LNHNV, CDR2 YYDKDF (reference sequence). There are 17 residues in the CDR3. The CDR3 DNA reads TGTGCCACCAGCTCCCATTACCTTGGAGAATCCTACAATGAGCAGTTCTTC. It codes for CATSSHYLGESYNEQFF.

This clonotype was picked up many times. The rearrangement joins TRBV2 to TRBJ1-5; TRBD1 matches 9 bases. Germline V gene data show CDR1 as SNHLY and CDR2 as FYNNEI. The CDR3 loop spans 18 amino acids. With V trimmed by 6 bases and J by 2 bases, 14 bases remained unmatched. In nucleotides, the CDR3 is TGTGCCAGCAGAAGTCCCGGGACAGGGATTGGGCGCAATCAGCCCCAGCATTTT. This translates into CASRSPGTGIGRNQPQHF.

A remark on this clonotype: This clone may be a read error of a much larger clone one base away. This chain connects TRBV4-3 to TRBJ2-5; D uncertain. CDR1 is LGHNA and CDR2 is YSLEER in the germline V gene. V was trimmed by 0 bases and J by 3 bases, leaving 8 bases between them. CDR3 length: 14 amino acids. This CDR3 is CASSQDRIKETQYF. CDR3 bases: TGCGCCAGCAGCCAAGATCGGATAAAAGAGACCCAGTACTTC.

The gene calls are TRBV27 and TRBJ1-2; 7 positions match TRBD1. This CDR3 has 15 amino acids. After removal of 3 bases from V and 4 bases from J, the junction contained 8 bases not matched to a gene. Germline lookup yields CDR1 MNHEY and CDR2 SMNVEV (reference sequence). The CDR3 reads CASSFQGSGGYGYTF. The CDR3 bases are TGTGCCAGCAGTTTCCAAGGATCAGGGGGCTATGGCTACACCTTC.

This clonotype was detected ten times or more. This chain links TRBV6-5 with TRBJ1-5, with 7 bases that match TRBD1. Looked up from germline, CDR1 is MNHEY and CDR2 is SVGAGI. The trim removed 0 bases at V and 4 bases at J, leaving 12 bases unmatched. The CDR3 has 18 residues. CDR3 region: CASSYSSPTRDRNQPQHF. CDR3 nucleotide sequence: TGTGCCAGCAGTTACTCATCCCCCACCCGGGACAGAAATCAGCCCCAGCATTTT.

Worth noting for this clonotype: A single base separates this from a much larger clone, so it may be a read error. This chain joins TRBV7-6 and TRBJ1-6, with no clear D. Trimming pared 5 bases from V and 0 bases from J, leaving 17 bases between. CDR3 size: 18 residues. Germline CDR1 and CDR2: SGHVS and FNYEAQ. CDR3 sequence (DNA): TGTGCCAGCAGCATAAATGACGGCCCGAGCTCCTATAATTCACCCCTCCACTTT. Its translation: CASSINDGPSSYNSPLHF.

This clonotype has a count of ten or more. The chain recombines TRBV29-1 with TRBJ1-2; 8 nucleotides line up with TRBD1. V lost 2 bases, J lost 10 bases, and 3 bases stayed unmatched. The CDR3 is 11 residues long. CDR1 is SQVTM, CDR2 ANQGSEA, per germline. The DNA for the CDR3 is TGCAGCGTTGAACGACAGGGGACCTACACCTTC. Amino acids: CSVERQGTYTF. The entire variable domain, with the rest obtained from reference TRBV29-1 and TRBJ1-2, is as follows: SAVISQKPSRDICQRGTSLTIQCQVDSQVTMMFWYRQQPGQSLTLIATANQGSEATYESGFVIDKFPISRPNLTFSTLTVSNMSPEDSSIYLCSVERQGTYTFGSGTRLTVV.

In its sample, this clonotype was seen many times. The J gene is TRBJ2-3, the V gene TRBV27, with 11 bases identical to TRBD2. The V and J ends lost 2 bases and 10 bases, in that order; junction bases with no gene match: 8. Germline V CDR1 and CDR2: MNHEY, SMNVEV (reference sequence). The CDR3 is 15 residues long. The CDR3 here is CASSLGSFSGRAQYF. For the CDR3, the DNA is TGTGCCAGCAGTTTAGGCTCCTTTAGCGGGAGGGCGCAGTATTTT.

This clonotype was counted at least ten times. V is TRBV6-1 and J is TRBJ2-1; the D is unclear. CDR3 size: 16 residues. V dropped 2 bases and J dropped 3 bases, with 14 bases sitting between them. The V gene's germline CDR1 is MNHNS and CDR2 SASEGT. The CDR3 coding sequence is TGTGCCAGCAGTGAAAACTCAGTAGGATACTACAATGAGCAGTTCTTC. Translation: CASSENSVGYYNEQFF.

The chain employs TRBV19 and TRBJ2-7; D remains ambiguous. The CDR3 has 13 amino acids. Deletions cut 3 bases from V and 1 base from J, with 7 bases between. Germline V gene sequence: CDR1 LNHDA, CDR2 SQIVND (reference sequence). Written as DNA, the CDR3 is TGTGCCAGTAGTATGGGCAGTTCCTACGAGCAGTACTTC. Encoded protein: CASSMGSSYEQYF. Combining the CDR3 with reference TRBV19 and TRBJ2-7 gives the whole variable domain DGGITQSPKYLFRKEGQNVTLSCEQNLNHDAMYWYRQDPGQGLRLIYYSQIVNDFQKGDIAEGYSVSREKKESFPLTVTSAQKNPTAFYLCASSMGSSYEQYFGPGTRLTVT.